The T cell receptor beta chain described here comes from a study of CD8+ T cells in alopecia areata. The study, taken as a whole, reports: Patients shared TCRs less clearly than mice did, possibly owing to HLA. Clonality in lesional scalp, especially alopecia totalis/universalis, exceeded that of normal scalp. Scalp samples also yield sequences of resident alphabeta T cells from normal skin.

PBMCs, the starting material, were the source of sorted CD4+ and CD8+ T cells. This clone was counted between two and nine times. Its antigen is not identified. cDNA reverse transcribed from extracted RNA served as the sequencing template. The assay was immunoSEQ multiplex PCR, and TCRdb's table has in-frame clones only and misses some. The sample lists a few hundred thousand clones, 56% seen once, with around 5.1% in the top ten. Germline V gene sequence: CDR1 SGHRS, CDR2 YFSETQ. Deletions cut 1 base from V and 1 base from J, with 7 bases between. The CDR3 length is 14 residues. The gene calls are TRBV5-1 and TRBJ2-3, with no clear D. The material sequenced was CD8+ T cells sorted from blood. The receptor comes from a human donor in good health. The chain's CDR3 is CASSLNKRTDTQYF. In nucleotides, the CDR3 is TGCGCCAGCAGCTTGAACAAGCGCACAGATACGCAGTATTTT.